This TCR beta chain is drawn from a study of blood T cell repertoires in COVID-19. As for the study in general: Samples of COVID-19 (acute and convalescent) were obtained from the United States, Italy and Spain. The analysed material was cDNA or gDNA that came from T cells, B-cell-depleted T cells, or PBMCs.

The CDR3 is 12 amino acids. Deletions cut 2 bases from V and 9 bases from J, with 7 bases between. CDR1 is KGHDR, CDR2 SFDVKD, per germline. Methods used by the authors: Estimation of nucleated cell counts relied on the amplification of reference gene primers. The method was immunoSEQ multiplex PCR; TCRdb's version includes in-frame clones alone and lacks a portion of them. D and trimming come from the DNA, and the V and J calls and clone size come from that table. The data hold over 250,000 clones, with 85% observed a single time. Sequences were obtained from peripheral blood. The clonotype originates from a human donor in a cohort sampled during active COVID-19. The chain joins TRBV24-1 to TRBJ2-1; D gene uncertain. Here the CDR3 DNA reads TGTGCCACCAGTGATTGGTTTAGTGAGCAGTTCTTC. This translates into CATSDWFSEQFF.